This T cell receptor (beta chain) was identified during a study of shared clonotypes between healthy human individuals. As for the study in general: Donors, aged 18 to 49, were a couple of women and a few men.

TCRdb's copy holds only in-frame clones and misses some; the assay was immunoSEQ multiplex PCR. The table includes 500,000 to 700,000 clones, 85% to 95% detected once. Naivety among CD8 cells was defined by CD45RO negativity and positive CCR7 selection, thereby excluding terminally differentiated effector memory CD45RA+ cells. The CDR3 is 16 residues long. V trimming: 0 bases; J trimming: 9 bases; junction bases outside the gene matches: 12. The germline V gene encodes CDR1 SGDLS and CDR2 YYNGEE. The V gene is TRBV9, the J gene TRBJ1-5, with 7 bases aligning to TRBD1. Sequenced input: naive CD8+ T cells sorted from blood. This TCR came from a woman in her 30s in good health. This CDR3 reads CASSVGVGQASGPQHF. CDR3 nucleotide sequence: TGTGCCAGCAGCGTAGGGGTCGGACAGGCCTCCGGGCCCCAGCATTTT.